One sample yielded the 27 T cell receptor beta chains listed below, sequenced in a study of Graves' ophthalmopathy and Graves' hyperthyroidism (dated by TCRdb to 2016 to 2019). Sequenced on an Illumina HiSeq 2000. For repertoire sequencing, TCR beta CDR3 regions were amplified from RNA transcripts. HTBI primers and the Qiagen OneStep RT-PCR kit were used in a first-round RT-PCR, which was followed by a second-round multiplex PCR, size selection and purification. TCRdb reworked the public reads: Q25 trimming with fastp, MiXCR clone assembly, productive beta chains retained. Entries that share a CDR3 protein sequence are merged under the most common genes and DNA. The sample table lists under 200,000 distinct CDR3 sequences, 30% to 45% of them with a count of one. About 5.8% of the sample belongs to the ten largest clones. Sequences were obtained from peripheral blood. The receptors were sampled from a woman aged 35 to 49 with Graves' ophthalmopathy. Donor details come from another sample of the same person, matched by shared clones.

This clonotype was counted at least ten times. The gene calls are TRBV12-3 or TRBV12-4 and TRBJ1-5; D remains ambiguous. CDR3 length equals 11 residues. Trimming removed 6 bases at V and 11 bases at J, with 11 bases between. The CDR3 here is CASSPGKAQHF. The CDR3 DNA is TGTGCCAGCAGCCCCGGGAAGGCCCAGCATTTT.

This clonotype was recorded at least ten times. A junction end diverges from the germline sequence, so it may reflect a read error. The rearrangement joins TRBV6-1 to TRBJ2-7; either TRBD1 or TRBD2 may fit D (5 bases each). Germline V gives CDR1 MNHNS, CDR2 SASEGT. The CDR3 covers 13 residues. CDR3: CASSRGGSYEQYF. The CDR3 nucleotides read TGCGCCAGCAGCCGTGGGGGCTCCTACGAGCAGTACTTC.

This rearrangement joins TRBV20-1 to TRBJ2-7; possible D gene TRBD1, 5 bases. The CDR3 has 12 residues. Trimming removed 5 bases at V and 6 bases at J, with 14 bases between. Germline CDR1 is DFQATT and CDR2 is SNEGSKA (reference sequence). This chain's CDR3 is CSARSQGVEQYF. CDR3 bases: TGCAGTGCTCGGTCCCAGGGCGTCGAGCAGTACTTC.

This clonotype was detected many times. The chain couples TRBV28 to TRBJ1-2; TRBD1 matches at 12 bases. CDR3 length equals 15 residues. V was pared by 5 bases and J by 5 bases, with 6 bases of the junction left unmatched. Germline CDR1 reads MDHEN; CDR2 reads SYDVKM. The CDR3, as DNA: TGTGCCAGCAGTAACCCGGGACAGGGGGCTTATGGCTACACCTTC. Translated, it gives CASSNPGQGAYGYTF.

The rearrangement uses TRBV6-1 and TRBJ2-5; 12 nucleotides match TRBD2. Per germline, CDR1 MNHNS and CDR2 SASEGT. CDR3 size: 16 residues. Trimming at V came to 0 bases and at J to 2 bases, leaving 1 base not matched to a gene. In DNA form, the CDR3 reads TGTGCCAGCAGTGAAGCGACTAGCGGGAGACAAGAGACCCAGTACTTC. Translated, it gives CASSEATSGRQETQYF.

This clonotype was counted at least ten times. The chain has TRBV28 and TRBJ2-5, with D possibly being TRBD2 (5 bases). V was cut by 7 bases and J by 1 base, with 13 bases left in between. The CDR3 contains 14 residues. Germline loops: CDR1 MDHEN, CDR2 SYDVKM. DNA of the CDR3: TGTGCCAGCACCTTTCGGCGGGCCCAAGAGACCCAGTACTTC. Translated: CASTFRRAQETQYF.

This clonotype was counted ten times or more. The CDR3: CASSKTADALNTEAFF. The CDR3 DNA reads TGTGCCAGTAGTAAAACAGCGGACGCTTTGAACACTGAAGCTTTCTTT. The chain recombines TRBV19 with TRBJ1-1; D gene ambiguous. Germline V gives CDR1 LNHDA, CDR2 SQIVND (reference sequence). The length of the CDR3 is 16 residues. V lost 4 bases, J lost 0 bases, and 15 bases lay in between.

This clonotype was observed at least ten times. This chain uses TRBV11-2 with TRBJ2-5; D is perhaps TRBD1 or TRBD2 (6 bases each). The CDR3 sequence is 13 residues long. The V and J ends lost 7 bases and 4 bases respectively, with 13 bases between them. The germline V gene has CDR1 SGHAT and CDR2 FQNNGV. The CDR3 DNA is TGTGCCAGCACCGCTGGAGGGGGAGAGACCCAGTACTTC. Translation: CASTAGGGETQYF. Full variable domain (missing parts from reference TRBV11-2 and TRBJ2-5): EAGVAQSPRYKIIEKRQSVAFWCNPISGHATLYWYQQILGQGPKLLIQFQNNGVVDDSQLPKDRFSAERLKGVDSTLKIQPAKLEDSAVYLCASTAGGGETQYFGPGTRLLVL.

This clonotype was seen a few times. The chain links TRBV6-5 to TRBJ1-5; D is perhaps TRBD1 (5 bases). The V end lost 0 bases, the J end lost 9 bases, and 18 bases lay between the germline ends. CDR1 is MNHEY and CDR2 is SVGAGI in the germline V gene. The CDR3 has 16 residues. Written as DNA, the CDR3 is TGTGCCAGCAGTTACTCGCCTGGGACGGGTAAATGGCCCCAGCATTTT. This encodes CASSYSPGTGKWPQHF.

The chain recombines TRBV28 with TRBJ2-7, with TRBD2 matching over 11 bases. This CDR3 region has 16 residues. CDR1 and CDR2 from the germline V gene are MDHEN and SYDVKM. The ends lost 2 bases at V and 6 bases at J; junction bases unmatched: 9. DNA of the CDR3: TGTGCCAGCAGTTTACTAGCGGGAGGTCCCCTACGCGAGCAGTACTTC. Translation gives CASSLLAGGPLREQYF.

This chain links TRBV20-1 with TRBJ2-7; D is possibly TRBD1 (6 bases). V was cut by 6 bases and J by 1 base, with 22 bases left in between. The CDR3 contains 16 residues. The germline CDR1 and CDR2 sequences are DFQATT and SNEGSKA (reference sequence). CDR3 residues: CSALPRRQERSYEQYF. The CDR3 coding sequence is TGCAGTGCCCTACCCAGACGACAGGAACGATCCTACGAGCAGTACTTC.

This clonotype was seen at least ten times. The V gene is TRBV10-3, the J gene TRBJ1-1; 8 bases are shared with TRBD1. The CDR3 is made up of 15 amino acids. Losses at the gene ends were 1 base for V and 3 bases for J; bases not matched to a gene: 4. Germline V lookup: CDR1 ENHRY, CDR2 SYGVKD. The CDR3 DNA follows: TGTGCCATCAGTGAGTTCGAGACAGGGGACACTGAAGCTTTCTTT. Protein: CAISEFETGDTEAFF.

This clonotype was seen just once. CDR3 DNA sequence: TGTGCCAGCAGTTCTAGCGGGAGTGCCGGGGAGCTGTTTTTT. Its translation is CASSSSGSAGELFF. The rearrangement uses TRBV12-3 or TRBV12-4 and TRBJ2-2; TRBD2 agrees at 10 bases. The CDR3 loop spans 14 amino acids. V gave up 4 bases and J gave up 6 bases; unmatched junction bases: 2.

The J gene is TRBJ2-7, the V gene TRBV6-2 or TRBV6-3; maybe TRBD1 (6 bases). The CDR3 runs 13 residues. Per the germline V gene, CDR1 is MNHEY and CDR2 is SVGEGT. Trimming stripped 8 bases from V and 2 bases from J, with 13 bases between. In nucleotides, the CDR3 is TGTGCCAGCGGCCACGGACAGACCTACGAGCAGTACTTC. As protein: CASGHGQTYEQYF.

There are many counts of this clonotype. The V call is TRBV11-2, the J call TRBJ2-7; 9 nucleotides match TRBD1. In germline, CDR1 is SGHAT, CDR2 FQNNGV. The CDR3 extends over 16 amino acids. The trim removed 5 bases at V and 1 base at J, leaving 9 bases unmatched. For the CDR3, the DNA is TGTGCCAGCAGCCCAGGGGGCGGGACAGGGTCCTACGAGCAGTACTTC. This gives the protein CASSPGGGTGSYEQYF. Full variable domain (outside the CDR3, taken from reference TRBV11-2 and TRBJ2-7): EAGVAQSPRYKIIEKRQSVAFWCNPISGHATLYWYQQILGQGPKLLIQFQNNGVVDDSQLPKDRFSAERLKGVDSTLKIQPAKLEDSAVYLCASSPGGGTGSYEQYFGPGTRLTVT.

The CDR3 DNA sequence: TGTGCCTGGTCAGGGCCAGGGGGCCGAAGCTCCTATAATTCACCCCTCCACTTT. Translation gives CAWSGPGGRSSYNSPLHF. The genes are TRBV30 and TRBJ1-6, with 8 bases aligning to TRBD1. Germline V gives CDR1 GTSNPN, CDR2 SVGIG (reference sequence). Trimming took 5 bases from V and 0 from J; bases not matched to a gene: 12. CDR3 length: 18 amino acids.

This clonotype was picked up many times. The V and J genes are TRBV9 and TRBJ2-7, with D possibly being TRBD1 or TRBD2 (5 bases each). Looked up from germline, CDR1 is SGDLS and CDR2 is YYNGEE. The V gene lost 0 bases and the J gene lost 0 bases, with 13 bases spanning the gap. This CDR3 is 16 amino acids long. The DNA of the CDR3 is TGTGCCAGCAGCGTAGGTGGGGGTCCCAACTCCTACGAGCAGTACTTC. It encodes CASSVGGGPNSYEQYF.

The rearrangement links TRBV12-3 or TRBV12-4 to TRBJ2-2; D unresolved. CDR3 length: 15 residues. V was shortened by 3 bases and J by 5 bases, with 13 bases between the two germline ends. CDR3 loop: CASSFFGARTGELFF. CDR3 bases: TGTGCCAGCAGTTTTTTTGGCGCGCGGACCGGGGAGCTGTTTTTT.

The genes are TRBV12-3 or TRBV12-4 and TRBJ1-6; D is possibly TRBD1 (6 bases). With 4 bases removed from V and 16 bases from J, the gap between germline ends came to 23 bases. This CDR3 has 15 amino acids. The CDR3 DNA is TGTGCCAGCAGTTCGGGGGACCACGGGGCAGGGGCTCTCCACTTT. Its translation: CASSSGDHGAGALHF.

The chain is built from TRBV6-2 or TRBV6-3 and TRBJ2-6; 10 nucleotides match TRBD1. Germline CDR1 is MNHEY and CDR2 is SVGEGT. The V segment lost 0 bases and the J segment 2 bases; nucleotides outside the gene matches: 7. The CDR3 consists of 19 residues. CDR3 amino acids: CASSYSPGQGKTGANVLTF. CDR3 nucleotide sequence: TGTGCCAGCAGTTACTCGCCGGGACAGGGGAAAACTGGGGCCAACGTCCTGACTTTC.

This clonotype was recorded many times. The chain combines TRBV4-3 with TRBJ1-1; no definite D call. Per the germline V gene, CDR1 is LGHNA and CDR2 is YSLEER. This CDR3 contains 11 residues. Trimming cost V 1 base and J 11 bases, with 8 bases left between them. The CDR3 coding sequence is TGCGCCAGCAGCCAAGGCCCCCAGGCTTTCTTT. Translating it yields CASSQGPQAFF.

This clonotype was seen ten or more times. V gene TRBV3-1 combines with J gene TRBJ2-2; D is possibly TRBD2 (5 bases). The CDR3 length is 12 residues. Germline V CDR1 and CDR2: LGHDT, YNNKEL (reference sequence). V lost 3 bases and J 8 bases, leaving 7 bases between the germline ends. The CDR3 DNA reads as TGTGCCAGCAGCCACCCGGGGGGGGAGCTGTTTTTT. It is translated as CASSHPGGELFF. Combining the CDR3 with reference TRBV3-1 and TRBJ2-2 gives the whole variable domain DTAVSQTPKYLVTQMGNDKSIKCEQNLGHDTMYWYKQDSKKFLKIMFSYNNKELIINETVPNRFSPKSPDKAHLNLHINSLELGDSAVYFCASSHPGGELFFGEGSRLTVL.

There are a few counts of this clonotype. V gene TRBV12-3 or TRBV12-4 combines with J gene TRBJ1-3; D possibly corresponds to TRBD1 (5 bases). V lost 3 bases and J lost 3, with 12 bases in between. The CDR3 has 15 amino acids. The CDR3 region has the DNA TGTGCCAGCAGTTTTGTCGTAGGGGATGGAAACACCATATATTTT. It translates to CASSFVVGDGNTIYF.

The gene calls are TRBV7-2 and TRBJ2-7; D is perhaps TRBD2 (5 bases). V lost 3 bases and J lost 4, with 13 bases in between. The CDR3 is 14 residues long. The V gene's germline CDR1 is SGHTA and CDR2 FQGNSA. The CDR3 region is CASSLGSGLYEQYF. CDR3 DNA: TGTGCCAGCAGCTTGGGGAGTGGCCTTTACGAGCAGTACTTC.

This clonotype has ten or more counts. The genes are TRBV7-2 and TRBJ1-2; 10 nucleotides agree with TRBD1. This CDR3 comprises 14 residues. V lost 5 bases and J lost 6; bases outside the gene matches: 6. Germline V CDR1 and CDR2: SGHTA, FQGNSA. The CDR3 DNA follows: TGTGCCAGCAGCCCAAAGGGACAGGGGCATGGCTACACCTTC. Protein sequence: CASSPKGQGHGYTF.

This clonotype was recorded at least ten times. V is TRBV6-2 or TRBV6-3 and J is TRBJ2-5, with a weak D call TRBD2 (6 bases). This CDR3 comprises 14 residues. The V gene's germline CDR1 is MNHEY and CDR2 SVGEGT. V lost 6 bases and J lost 7, with 18 bases in between. CDR3 nucleotide sequence: TGTGCCAGCAGAAAGGGGACTGGCGGAGCGACCCAGTACTTC. This gives the protein CASRKGTGGATQYF.

This clonotype was seen a few times. The V and J genes are TRBV5-1 and TRBJ2-7; possible D gene TRBD1, 6 bases. Per germline, CDR1 SGHRS and CDR2 YFSETQ. Trimming left V 2 bases short and J 5 bases short, with 11 bases between. The CDR3 is 13 amino acids. The CDR3 DNA reads as TGCGCCAGCAGCTTAGGGGGTTCGGACGAGCAGTACTTC. Its protein product is CASSLGGSDEQYF.